The 21 T cell receptor beta chains presented below share a single source sample, sequenced in a study of CD8+ T cells in alopecia areata. Treatment reported: oral pan-JAK inhibitor, 5-10 mg twice daily. cDNA reverse transcribed from extracted RNA served as the sequencing template. Here immunoSEQ multiplex PCR was the method, and the copy in TCRdb shows in-frame clones only, minus some. The sample includes under 350,000 clones, roughly 60% of them seen just once. The sequenced sample was CD4+ T cells sorted from blood, obtained at week 24, from a patient treated with tofacitinib. These receptors were taken from a human donor with alopecia areata.

This clone was detected a few times. V and J are TRBV28 and TRBJ1-1; no firm D call. CDR1 is MDHEN, CDR2 SYDVKM, per germline. The CDR3 sequence is 15 residues long. The V end lost 5 bases, the J end lost 1 base, and 14 bases lay between the germline ends. The CDR3, as DNA: TGTGCCAGCAGTCGCCTGATGCGAACGAACACTGAAGCTTTCTTT. The encoded protein is CASSRLMRTNTEAFF.

The sample holds a few counts of this clone. The rearrangement joins TRBV2 to TRBJ2-7; D possibly corresponds to TRBD1 (5 bases). The CDR3 runs 15 residues. Trimming took off 0 bases at V and 6 bases at J, with 15 bases between the two ends. CDR1 is SNHLY and CDR2 is FYNNEI in the germline V gene. The CDR3 DNA reads as TGTGCCAGCAGTGAAGCGCGGTCAGGGTCTGGCGAGCAGTACTTC. It translates to CASSEARSGSGEQYF. The full variable domain, completed using reference TRBV2 and TRBJ2-7, is EPEVTQTPSHQVTQMGQEVILRCVPISNHLYFYWYRQILGQKVEFLVSFYNNEISEKSEIFDDQFSVERPDGSNFTLKIRSTKLEDSAMYFCASSEARSGSGEQYFGPGTRLTVT.

This chain joins TRBV4-1 and TRBJ2-7; 10 bases are a match to TRBD1. V trimming: 1 base; J trimming: 2 bases; junction bases outside the gene matches: 5. The CDR3 runs to 16 residues. In germline, CDR1 is MGHRA, CDR2 YSYEKL. The CDR3 nucleotides are TGCGCCAGCAGCCAAGGGAGGGGGACAGGGGCCTACGAGCAGTACTTC. It encodes CASSQGRGTGAYEQYF.

The sample holds one count of this clone. The J gene is TRBJ2-2, the V gene TRBV4-1; 9 bases are a match to TRBD1. CDR1 is MGHRA and CDR2 is YSYEKL in the germline V gene. The CDR3 runs 16 residues. With 4 bases clipped from V and 6 bases from J, the junction kept 9 bases outside the gene matches. The DNA of the CDR3 is TGCGCCAGCAGCCGGCCCGGACAGGGGAGGTCCGGGGAGCTGTTTTTT. Protein product: CASSRPGQGRSGELFF.

The chain joins TRBV5-6 to TRBJ1-1, with 7 bases matching TRBD1. Germline assignment: CDR1 SGHDT and CDR2 YYEEEE. With V trimmed by 3 bases and J by 1 base, 9 bases remained unmatched. The CDR3 runs 16 residues. The CDR3 here is CASSSLDRAWNTEAFF. For the CDR3, the DNA is TGTGCCAGCAGCTCGTTAGACAGGGCGTGGAACACTGAAGCTTTCTTT.

The chain carries TRBV4-1 and TRBJ2-2; D is undetermined. The ends were cut back, 0 bases at V and 4 bases at J, with 21 bases in the middle. From germline, CDR1 is MGHRA and CDR2 YSYEKL. This CDR3 spans 19 amino acids. CDR3 protein: CASSQDFVRRLRSTGELFF. The CDR3 DNA reads as TGCGCCAGCAGCCAAGATTTTGTGAGACGCCTGCGAAGCACCGGGGAGCTGTTTTTT.

The V call is TRBV30, the J call TRBJ1-3; tentatively, D is TRBD1 (6 bases). V lost 5 bases and J lost 0, with 11 bases in between. Germline V gives CDR1 GTSNPN, CDR2 SVGIG (reference sequence). The CDR3 totals 14 residues. CDR3 in DNA: TGTGCCTGGGCCTCCAGGGGCTCTGGAAACACCATATATTTT. It encodes CAWASRGSGNTIYF.

The rearrangement joins TRBV2 to TRBJ2-7; weak D call: TRBD2 (5 bases). V lost 6 bases, J lost 2 bases, and 11 bases lay in between. CDR3 length: 13 amino acids. CDR1 is SNHLY, CDR2 FYNNEI, per germline. In DNA, the CDR3 is TGTGCCAGCAGGGTTGACGGGACCTACGAGCAGTACTTC. This sequence encodes CASRVDGTYEQYF.

A few counts support this clone. The rearrangement uses TRBV5-1 and TRBJ1-2; no clear D. The V end lost 0 bases, the J end lost 3 bases, and 6 bases lay between the germline ends. This CDR3 comprises 13 residues. Germline CDR1 reads SGHRS; CDR2 reads YFSETQ. CDR3 in DNA: TGCGCCAGCAGCTTGGCCGCACACTATGGCTACACCTTC. Translated, it gives CASSLAAHYGYTF.

V usage is TRBV30 and J usage is TRBJ1-2; tentatively, D is TRBD1 (6 bases). The germline V and J ends were trimmed by 0 bases and 6 bases, with 17 bases remaining between them. The CDR3 loop spans 15 amino acids. Germline assignment: CDR1 GTSNPN and CDR2 SVGIG (reference sequence). The CDR3 region is CAWSVMLEGVDGYTF. CDR3 in DNA: TGTGCCTGGAGTGTAATGTTAGAGGGGGTCGATGGCTACACCTTC.

This chain links TRBV14 with TRBJ2-2; D call uncertain. In germline, CDR1 is SGHDN, CDR2 FVKESK. Trimming cost V 3 bases and J 5 bases, with 10 bases left between them. The CDR3 consists of 14 residues. The DNA for the CDR3 is TGTGCCAGCAGCCATTACCTTGATACCGGGGAGCTGTTTTTT. It codes for CASSHYLDTGELFF.

The rearrangement links TRBV18 to TRBJ1-4; D is unresolved. Trimming stripped 1 base from V and 8 bases from J, with 5 bases between. The germline CDR1 and CDR2 sequences are KGHSH and LQKENI. The CDR3 contains 12 residues. In nucleotides, the CDR3 is TGTGCCAGCTCACCACGTGACGAAAAACTGTTTTTT. This gives the protein CASSPRDEKLFF.

The J gene is TRBJ2-7, the V gene TRBV5-1; the D is unclear. From germline, CDR1 is SGHRS and CDR2 YFSETQ. Trimming stripped 0 bases from V and 4 bases from J, with 8 bases between. CDR3 size: 13 residues. This CDR3 reads CASSLVPGYEQYF. The CDR3 region has the DNA TGCGCCAGCAGCTTGGTTCCGGGTTACGAGCAGTACTTC.

This clone was seen more than once but under ten times. The rearrangement links TRBV4-1 to TRBJ1-5; TRBD1 might be the D (5 bases). CDR1 is MGHRA and CDR2 is YSYEKL in the germline V gene. Trimming left V 1 base short and J 5 bases short, with 9 bases between. The CDR3 contains 14 residues. DNA of the CDR3: TGCGCCAGCAGCCAAGCAGGGTCCCATCAGCCCCAGCATTTT. This codes for CASSQAGSHQPQHF.

The rearrangement joins TRBV11-2 to TRBJ2-5; D is possibly TRBD2 (6 bases). The germline V gene has CDR1 SGHAT and CDR2 FQNNGV. The ends were cut back, 6 bases at V and 5 bases at J, with 13 bases in the middle. This CDR3 spans 13 amino acids. In DNA form, the CDR3 reads TGTGCCAGCAGGTCTGGGGGGATGGAGACCCAGTACTTC. The encoded protein is CASRSGGMETQYF.

The rearrangement links TRBV2 to TRBJ1-2, with D possibly TRBD1 on 5 matching bases. Germline assignment: CDR1 SNHLY and CDR2 FYNNEI. The CDR3 extends over 12 amino acids. The V gene lost 2 bases and the J gene lost 7 bases, with 8 bases spanning the gap. The CDR3 loop is CASSELQVGYTF. The DNA of the CDR3 is TGTGCCAGCAGTGAACTACAGGTTGGCTACACCTTC.

The chain employs TRBV29-1 and TRBJ2-3, with unresolved D. This CDR3 is 13 amino acids long. V lost 2 bases and J 2 bases, leaving 8 bases between the germline ends. Looked up from germline, CDR1 is SQVTM and CDR2 is ANQGSEA. This chain's CDR3 is CSVESPLTDTQYF. The CDR3 DNA reads as TGCAGCGTTGAATCCCCCCTCACAGATACGCAGTATTTT.

The CDR3 sequence: CAGTTSSTDTQYF. The CDR3, as DNA: TGTGCCGGGACAACCTCCAGCACAGATACGCAGTATTTT. The rearrangement uses TRBV30 and TRBJ2-3; D perhaps matches TRBD1 (6 bases). Per germline, CDR1 GTSNPN and CDR2 SVGIG (reference sequence). The V end lost 8 bases, the J end lost 0 bases, and 12 bases lay between the germline ends. The CDR3 runs to 13 residues.

This chain joins TRBV4-1 and TRBJ2-5; D may match TRBD1 or TRBD2 (5 bases each). Trimming left V 0 bases short and J 7 bases short, with 12 bases between. This CDR3 has 14 residues. Germline CDR1 MGHRA, CDR2 YSYEKL. CDR3: CASSQEFIGGTQYF. The CDR3 region has the DNA TGCGCCAGCAGCCAAGAATTTATTGGGGGGACCCAGTACTTC.

In the case of this clone: The sample carries other DNA sequences with the same CDR3. CDR3: CASRDRGTDTQYF. The CDR3 DNA reads as TGTGCCAGCCGGGACAGGGGCACAGATACGCAGTATTTT. V is TRBV2 and J is TRBJ2-3, with 9 bases fitting TRBD1. This CDR3 spans 13 amino acids. Germline values: CDR1 SNHLY, CDR2 FYNNEI. Losses at the gene ends were 8 bases for V and 1 base for J; bases not matched to a gene: 1.

This clone occurred a few times. The chain recombines TRBV29-1 with TRBJ1-1, with D maybe TRBD1 (6 bases). Germline V gene sequence: CDR1 SQVTM, CDR2 ANQGSEA. Trimming cost V 8 bases and J 2 bases, with 18 bases left between them. There are 14 residues in the CDR3. Here the CDR3 reads CSTLGAMGNTEAFF. The CDR3 coding sequence is TGCAGCACTCTGGGGGCTATGGGCAACACTGAAGCTTTCTTT.